This T cell receptor (beta chain) derives from a study of blood T cell repertoires in COVID-19. On the study more broadly: Collection of acute and convalescent COVID-19 samples took place in the United States, Italy and Spain.

V shed 4 bases and J shed 6 bases, with 18 bases lying between them. Germline V gene sequence: CDR1 LNHNV, CDR2 YYDKDF (reference sequence). The CDR3 is made up of 16 amino acids. Original analysis: Cell counts per sample came from amplifying reference gene primers. The method was immunoSEQ multiplex PCR; TCRdb's version includes in-frame clones alone and lacks a portion of them. For V, J and clone size, that table is used; D and trimming come from the DNA. This sample has a few hundred thousand clones, with about nine tenths found just once. Sequences were obtained from peripheral blood. This sequence originates from a man in his fifties with active or convalescent COVID-19. The chain joins TRBV15 to TRBJ1-4, with a weak D call TRBD1 (6 bases). CDR3 coding DNA: TGTGCCACCAGCATACGTTCAGGGGTCGGGGATGAAAAACTGTTTTTT. It is translated as CATSIRSGVGDEKLFF.